This T cell receptor beta chain stems from a study of OX40 agonist ivuxolimab in advanced cancers. In the study overall: Three patients, one with hepatocellular carcinoma and two with cutaneous melanoma, achieved partial responses. Overall study findings and caveats: Near-lowest levels of clonal expansion characterized partial responders at 0.1-3.0 mg/kg. Some patients who did not respond also had low normalized T-cell clonal expansion.

Assay: immunoSEQ multiplex PCR; the TCRdb copy retains only in-frame clones and omits some. The sample lists tens of thousands of clones; 65% to 75% were seen once. Unmatched junction bases numbered 4, after V lost 6 bases and J lost 7 bases. The CDR3 is made up of 12 amino acids. Germline V gene sequence: CDR1 SGHTA, CDR2 FQGNSA. As to this clone: Its target is not known.

The V and J genes are TRBV7-2 and TRBJ1-2; 8 positions agree with TRBD1. The sample here was CD4+ or CD8+ T cells sorted from blood, taken in a trial of the OX40 agonist ivuxolimab. The TCR was taken from an adult with an advanced solid tumor such as melanoma, head and neck, liver or kidney cancer. The CDR3 region has the DNA TGTGCCAGCAGTACAGGGGGTTTTGGCTACACCTTC. Its protein product is CASSTGGFGYTF.